Presented here are 10 T cell receptor beta chains from one specimen sequenced in a study of CD8 T cells in Susac syndrome. After extraction with the RNeasy kit, about 0.5 to 1 ug of the RNA was reverse transcribed using random hexamers. TCRdb reprocessed the immunoSEQ multiplex PCR reads with MiXCR, giving one entry per CDR3 protein. The repertoire holds under 200,000 distinct CDR3 sequences, 95% seen once, with about 0.15% in the top ten. Sequenced sample: CD8+ T cells from PBMCs. The receptors come from a human donor with Susac syndrome.

The chain links TRBV7-9 to TRBJ1-2; D not resolved. Germline CDR1 reads SEHNR; CDR2 reads FQNEAQ (reference sequence). V lost 5 bases and J lost 6, with 16 bases in between. This CDR3 has 14 amino acids. Here the CDR3 reads CASSPFVGDDGYTF. The CDR3 coding sequence is TGTGCCAGCAGCCCTTTCGTCGGAGATGATGGCTACACCTTC.

The J gene is TRBJ1-6, the V gene TRBV5-4; perhaps TRBD1 as D (5 bases). Per germline, CDR1 SGHNT and CDR2 YYREEE (reference sequence). V gave up 4 bases and J gave up 7 bases, with 9 bases separating them. The CDR3 totals 13 residues. As DNA, the CDR3 is TGTGCCAGCAGCCCAGGGCTAAATTCACCCCTCCACTTT. It codes for CASSPGLNSPLHF.

This chain joins TRBV7-9 and TRBJ1-1; D may be TRBD1 (6 bases). CDR1 is SEHNR, CDR2 FQNEAQ, per germline (reference sequence). This CDR3 has 15 amino acids. The germline V and J ends were trimmed by 2 bases and 9 bases, with 19 bases remaining between them. CDR3 DNA sequence: TGTGCCAGCAGCTTACCGGCCGCAGGGGAAGTTAAAGCTTTCTTT. Translated, it gives CASSLPAAGEVKAFF.

This chain connects TRBV5-6 to TRBJ2-1, with 11 nucleotides matching TRBD2. The CDR3 consists of 15 residues. V shed 4 bases and J 5 bases; nucleotides not matched to a gene: 5. The germline V gene has CDR1 SGHDT and CDR2 YYEEEE. The CDR3, as DNA: TGTGCCAGCAGCCAACTAGCGGGAGTCCACAATGAGCAGTTCTTC. Its translation: CASSQLAGVHNEQFF.

This rearrangement joins TRBV28 to TRBJ2-5; 14 nucleotides agree with TRBD2. Trimming cost V 4 bases and J 7 bases; bases outside gene matches: 5. Germline-derived CDR1 and CDR2 are MDHEN and SYDVKM. The CDR3 totals 15 residues. In nucleotides, the CDR3 is TGTGCCAGCAGTTCGGGACTAGCGGGAGTAGTGACCCAGTACTTC. Its protein product is CASSSGLAGVVTQYF.

This chain links TRBV7-9 with TRBJ1-1; 9 bases match TRBD1. Germline values: CDR1 SEHNR, CDR2 FQNEAQ (reference sequence). V trimming: 5 bases; J trimming: 7 bases; junction bases outside the gene matches: 8. This CDR3 comprises 14 residues. The CDR3 region has the DNA TGTGCCAGCAGCCCGGGACAGGGTGTCATTGAAGCTTTCTTT. It yields the protein CASSPGQGVIEAFF. The full variable domain, rest sourced from reference TRBV7-9 and TRBJ1-1, is DTGVSQNPRHKITKRGQNVTFRCDPISEHNRLYWYRQTLGQGPEFLTYFQNEAQLEKSRLLSDRFSAERPKGSFSTLEIQRTEQGDSAMYLCASSPGQGVIEAFFGQGTRLTVV.

This sequence joins TRBV24-1 and TRBJ1-5, with D uncertain. V was shortened by 9 bases and J by 4 bases, with 21 bases between the two germline ends. Germline V gene lookup returns CDR1 KGHDR and CDR2 SFDVKD. This CDR3 has 16 residues. The CDR3 sequence is CATRLEGANINQPQHF. CDR3 sequence (DNA): TGTGCCACCCGATTGGAAGGAGCCAATATTAATCAGCCCCAGCATTTT.

This sequence joins TRBV13 and TRBJ2-7; D possibly corresponds to TRBD1 (6 bases). Trimming pared 5 bases from V and 5 bases from J, leaving 13 bases between. CDR3 size: 13 residues. Germline V gives CDR1 PRHDT, CDR2 FYEKMQ (reference sequence). This chain's CDR3 is CASSHRTVNEQYF. In nucleotides, the CDR3 is TGTGCCAGCAGCCACCGGACAGTGAACGAGCAGTACTTC.

V gene TRBV6-5 combines with J gene TRBJ2-3; 11 bases match TRBD2. CDR3 length: 16 residues. V gave up 2 bases and J gave up 1 base; unmatched junction bases: 2. Germline CDR1 MNHEY, CDR2 SVGAGI. The CDR3 DNA sequence: TGTGCCAGCAGTTACGGGACTAGCGGAGGCACAGATACGCAGTATTTT. Its protein is CASSYGTSGGTDTQYF.

The chain recombines TRBV5-6 with TRBJ2-3; D is undetermined. The CDR3 length is 16 residues. Trimming stripped 0 bases from V and 2 bases from J, with 13 bases between. Per the germline V gene, CDR1 is SGHDT and CDR2 is YYEEEE. CDR3 in DNA: TGTGCCAGCAGCTTGGCCTTGGACGGATTCACAGATACGCAGTATTTT. Protein: CASSLALDGFTDTQYF. The full variable domain, with the rest looked up from reference TRBV5-6 and TRBJ2-3, is DAGVTQSPTHLIKTRGQQVTLRCSPKSGHDTVSWYQQALGQGPQFIFQYYEEEERQRGNFPDRFSGHQFPNYSSELNVNALLLGDSALYLCASSLALDGFTDTQYFGPGTRLTVL.